The source of this TCR beta chain is a study of graft-versus-host responses after intestinal transplantation. Background on the study: Anti-thymocyte globulin was used for induction in all recipients, who then took tacrolimus and steroids for roughly three years. Whole-study findings and limits: Levels of circulating GvH clones at their peak were associated with early post-transplant HvG declines. GvH clones occurred in recipient marrow; some first appeared in ileum or blood. Within the allografts of patients who had graft-donor T cell macrochimerism, graft-versus-host to host-versus-graft clonal ratios were high.

The ends lost 3 bases at V and 7 bases at J; junction bases unmatched: 6. CDR3 length equals 14 residues. Germline V CDR1 and CDR2: SNHLY, FYNNEI. In regard to this clone: What it binds is not known.

Libraries were prepared by immunoSEQ multiplex PCR; TCRdb keeps only in-frame clonotypes and omits some of them. The sample shows about 57,000 clones, 85% to 90% of them seen only once. The sample in question was PBMCs, obtained 26 days after transplant. This clonotype was sampled from a human patient who received an intestinal transplant, so some T cells may come from the graft donor. The gene calls are TRBV2 and TRBJ2-1, with 7 bases fitting TRBD1. The CDR3 DNA is TGTGCCAGCAGTGACGGACAGGCGATAAATGAGCAGTTCTTC. Translating gives CASSDGQAINEQFF. The whole variable domain, filled in from reference TRBV2 and TRBJ2-1, reads EPEVTQTPSHQVTQMGQEVILRCVPISNHLYFYWYRQILGQKVEFLVSFYNNEISEKSEIFDDQFSVERPDGSNFTLKIRSTKLEDSAMYFCASSDGQAINEQFFGPGTRLTVL.